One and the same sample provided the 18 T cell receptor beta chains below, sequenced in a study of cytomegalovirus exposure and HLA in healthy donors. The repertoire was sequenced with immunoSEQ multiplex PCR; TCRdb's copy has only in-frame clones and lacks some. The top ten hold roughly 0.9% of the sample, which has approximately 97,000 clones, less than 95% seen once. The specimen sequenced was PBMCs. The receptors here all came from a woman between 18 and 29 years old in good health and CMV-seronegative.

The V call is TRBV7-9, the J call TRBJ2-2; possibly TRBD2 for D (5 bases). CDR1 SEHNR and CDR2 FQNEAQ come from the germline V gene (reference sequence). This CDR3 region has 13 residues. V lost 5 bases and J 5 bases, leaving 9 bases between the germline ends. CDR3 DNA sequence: TGTGCCAGCAGCCCTTCGGGGACCGGGGAGCTGTTTTTT. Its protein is CASSPSGTGELFF.

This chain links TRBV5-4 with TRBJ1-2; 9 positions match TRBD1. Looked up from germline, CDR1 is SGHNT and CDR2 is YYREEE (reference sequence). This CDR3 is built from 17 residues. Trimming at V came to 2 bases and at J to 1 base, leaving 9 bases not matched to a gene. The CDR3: CASSLGPQGASNYGYTF. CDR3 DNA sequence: TGTGCCAGCAGCTTAGGACCACAGGGGGCGAGTAACTATGGCTACACCTTC.

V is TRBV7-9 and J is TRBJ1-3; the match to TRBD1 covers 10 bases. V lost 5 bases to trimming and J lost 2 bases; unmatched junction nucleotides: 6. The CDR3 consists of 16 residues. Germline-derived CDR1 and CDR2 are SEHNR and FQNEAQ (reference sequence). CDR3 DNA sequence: TGTGCCAGCAGCCATTTTGGGACAGGGGCTGGAAACACCATATATTTT. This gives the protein CASSHFGTGAGNTIYF.

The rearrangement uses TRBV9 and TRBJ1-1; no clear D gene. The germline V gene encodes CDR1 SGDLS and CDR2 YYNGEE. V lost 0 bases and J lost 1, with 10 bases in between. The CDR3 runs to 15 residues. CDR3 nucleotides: TGTGCCAGCAGCGTAGGAACAGTTCAGAACACTGAAGCTTTCTTT. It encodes CASSVGTVQNTEAFF.

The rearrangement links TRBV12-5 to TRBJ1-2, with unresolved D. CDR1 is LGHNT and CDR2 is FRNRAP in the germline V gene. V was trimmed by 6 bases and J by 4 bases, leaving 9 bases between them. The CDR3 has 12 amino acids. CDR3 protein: CASGQDIYGYTF. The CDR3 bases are TGTGCTAGTGGGCAGGATATCTATGGCTACACCTTC. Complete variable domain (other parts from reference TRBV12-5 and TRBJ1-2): DARVTQTPRHKVTEMGQEVTMRCQPILGHNTVFWYRQTMMQGLELLAYFRNRAPLDDSGMPKDRFSAEMPDATLATLKIQPSEPRDSAVYFCASGQDIYGYTFGSGTRLTVV.

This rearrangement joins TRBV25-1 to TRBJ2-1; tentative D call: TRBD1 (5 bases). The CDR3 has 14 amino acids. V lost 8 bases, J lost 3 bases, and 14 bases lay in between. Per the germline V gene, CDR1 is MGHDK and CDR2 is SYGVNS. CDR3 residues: CASAGKPNYNEQFF. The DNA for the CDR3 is TGTGCCAGCGCAGGGAAGCCTAACTACAATGAGCAGTTCTTC.

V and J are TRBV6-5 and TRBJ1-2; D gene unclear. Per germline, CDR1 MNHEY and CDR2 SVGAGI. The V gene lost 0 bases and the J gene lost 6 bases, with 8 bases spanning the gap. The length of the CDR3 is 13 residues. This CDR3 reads CASSYSVSDGYTF. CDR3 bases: TGTGCCAGCAGTTACTCCGTCTCCGATGGCTACACCTTC.

CDR3 sequence: CASSYDRGLHEQYF. The CDR3 bases are TGTGCCAGCAGCTACGACAGGGGGCTCCACGAGCAGTACTTC. The chain employs TRBV5-4 and TRBJ2-7, with TRBD1 matching 10 bases. The germline gives CDR1 SGHNT, CDR2 YYREEE (reference sequence). CDR3 length equals 14 residues. Losses at the gene ends were 3 bases for V and 5 bases for J; bases not matched to a gene: 5.

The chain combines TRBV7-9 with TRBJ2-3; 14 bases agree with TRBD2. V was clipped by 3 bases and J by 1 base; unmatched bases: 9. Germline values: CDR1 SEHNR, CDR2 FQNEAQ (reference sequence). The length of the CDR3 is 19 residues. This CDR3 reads CASSLGLAGVYVGTDTQYF. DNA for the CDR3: TGTGCCAGCAGCTTGGGACTAGCGGGAGTTTATGTGGGCACAGATACGCAGTATTTT.

CDR3 coding DNA: TGCGCCAGCAGCCACCGACAGGACTACGAGCAGTACTTC. It translates to CASSHRQDYEQYF. This chain connects TRBV5-1 to TRBJ2-7, with D maybe TRBD1 (6 bases). CDR3 size: 13 residues. CDR1 and CDR2 (germline): SGHRS, YFSETQ. V dropped 4 bases and J dropped 3 bases, with 11 bases sitting between them.

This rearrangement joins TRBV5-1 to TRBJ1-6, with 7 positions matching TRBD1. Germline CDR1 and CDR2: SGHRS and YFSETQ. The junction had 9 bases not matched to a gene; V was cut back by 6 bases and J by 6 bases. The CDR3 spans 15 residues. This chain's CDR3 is CASKLGQDPNSPLHF. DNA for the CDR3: TGCGCCAGCAAATTAGGACAGGACCCTAATTCACCCCTCCACTTT.

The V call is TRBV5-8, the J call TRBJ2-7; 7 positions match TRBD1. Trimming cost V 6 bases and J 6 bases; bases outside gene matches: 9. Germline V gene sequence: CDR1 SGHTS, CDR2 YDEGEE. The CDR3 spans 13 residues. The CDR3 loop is CASNTDRDAEQYF. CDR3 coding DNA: TGTGCCAGCAACACTGACAGGGACGCCGAGCAGTACTTC.

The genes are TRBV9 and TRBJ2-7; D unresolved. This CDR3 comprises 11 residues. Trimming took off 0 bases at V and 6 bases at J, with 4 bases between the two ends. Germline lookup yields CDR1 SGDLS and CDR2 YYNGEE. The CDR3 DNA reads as TGTGCCAGCAGCGTAGCGTTCGAGCAGTACTTC. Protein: CASSVAFEQYF.

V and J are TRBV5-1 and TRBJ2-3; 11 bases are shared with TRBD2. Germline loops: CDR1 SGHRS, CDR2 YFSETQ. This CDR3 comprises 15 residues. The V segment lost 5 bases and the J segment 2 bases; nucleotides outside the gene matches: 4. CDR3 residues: CASRFSGGATDTQYF. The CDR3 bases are TGCGCCAGCAGGTTTAGCGGGGGGGCCACAGATACGCAGTATTTT.

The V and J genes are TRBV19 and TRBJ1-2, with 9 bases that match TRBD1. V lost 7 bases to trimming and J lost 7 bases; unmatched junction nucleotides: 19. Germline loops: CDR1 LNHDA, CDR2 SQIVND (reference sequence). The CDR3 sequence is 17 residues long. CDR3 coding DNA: TGTGCCAGTACCCTTACCACCGGGACAGGGAACGTGGGTGGCTACACCTTC. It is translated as CASTLTTGTGNVGGYTF.

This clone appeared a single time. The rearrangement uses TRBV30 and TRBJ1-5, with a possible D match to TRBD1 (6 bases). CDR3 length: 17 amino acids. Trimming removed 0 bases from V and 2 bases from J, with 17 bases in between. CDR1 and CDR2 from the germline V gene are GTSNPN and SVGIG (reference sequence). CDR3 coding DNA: TGTGCCTGGAGTGTAACGGGGCAGGGGCGAGGCAATCAGCCCCAGCATTTT. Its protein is CAWSVTGQGRGNQPQHF.

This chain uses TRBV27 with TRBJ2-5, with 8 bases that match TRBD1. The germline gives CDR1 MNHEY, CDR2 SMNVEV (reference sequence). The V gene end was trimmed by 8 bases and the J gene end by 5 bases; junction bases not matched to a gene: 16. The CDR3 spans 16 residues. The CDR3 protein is CASREQGAPRSETQYF. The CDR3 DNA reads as TGTGCCAGCCGCGAGCAGGGGGCGCCACGCTCGGAGACCCAGTACTTC.

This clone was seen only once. In nucleotides, the CDR3 is TGTGCCAGCAGCACACGGGACAGGGGGGGCACCGGGGAGCTGTTTTTT. It specifies CASSTRDRGGTGELFF. The chain uses TRBV13 and TRBJ2-2; 11 bases are a match to TRBD1. V was pared by 5 bases and J by 4 bases, with 6 bases of the junction left unmatched. From germline, CDR1 is PRHDT and CDR2 FYEKMQ (reference sequence). This CDR3 is 16 amino acids long.